Below are 18 T cell receptor beta chains sequenced from a single sample in a study of cytomegalovirus exposure and HLA in healthy donors (dated by TCRdb to the late 2010s). Libraries were built with the immunoSEQ multiplex PCR assay. A mixture of 60 forward primers for TCR Vbeta segments and 13 reverse primers for TCR Jbeta segments was used in the multiplex PCR. Imported from immuneACCESS, the table was reduced by TCRdb to in-frame sequences with V and J called. These copies leave out some clones; in studies compared against another copy, an unresolved V gene accounts for under half, and the cause of the remainder is not known. The sample table records about 140,000 clones; roughly 76% of these occur just once. The leading ten clones occupy approximately 4% of the sample. The sequenced material came from PBMCs. The receptors originated from a man aged 18-30 years in good health and CMV-seronegative.

J is TRBJ2-1 and V is TRBV2; the D gene is possibly TRBD2 (6 bases). Germline CDR1 SNHLY, CDR2 FYNNEI. V lost 6 bases to trimming and J lost 0 bases, with 6 bases between them. The CDR3 is 13 amino acids. The CDR3 reads CASRTSSYNEQFF. The CDR3 DNA is TGTGCCAGCAGGACTAGCTCCTACAATGAGCAGTTCTTC.

A few counts support this clone. The chain carries TRBV10-2 and TRBJ1-4, with TRBD1 matching over 7 bases. The germline V gene encodes CDR1 WSHSY and CDR2 SAAADI. The CDR3 contains 15 residues. V gave up 8 bases and J gave up 7 bases; unmatched junction bases: 13. In nucleotides, the CDR3 is TGCGCCAGCCTAAGCCGACAGGGCTCGGGTGAAAAACTGTTTTTT. Its translation is CASLSRQGSGEKLFF.

This rearrangement joins TRBV19 to TRBJ1-6; the D gene is possibly TRBD1 (5 bases). The length of the CDR3 is 15 residues. Trimming cost V 6 bases and J 7 bases, with 16 bases left between them. Germline V gives CDR1 LNHDA, CDR2 SQIVND (reference sequence). This CDR3 reads CASSSPAGSNSPLHF. DNA of the CDR3: TGTGCCAGTAGCTCCCCGGCAGGGTCGAATTCACCCCTCCACTTT. Supplemented by reference TRBV19 and TRBJ1-6, the full variable domain reads DGGITQSPKYLFRKEGQNVTLSCEQNLNHDAMYWYRQDPGQGLRLIYYSQIVNDFQKGDIAEGYSVSREKKESFPLTVTSAQKNPTAFYLCASSSPAGSNSPLHFGNGTRLTVT.

As to this clone: Other DNA variants within this sample encode the same CDR3. The genes are TRBV6-1 and TRBJ2-5; TRBD2 matches at 12 bases. Germline V gene sequence: CDR1 MNHNS, CDR2 SASEGT. Losses at the gene ends were 3 bases for V and 4 bases for J; bases not matched to a gene: 9. The CDR3 consists of 17 residues. The CDR3 sequence: CASSDRLAGGPGETQYF. The DNA for the CDR3 is TGTGCCAGCAGTGATCGGCTAGCGGGGGGGCCGGGAGAGACCCAGTACTTC.

The chain uses TRBV11-2 and TRBJ2-3; possibly TRBD2 for D (6 bases). CDR3 length: 16 amino acids. The V gene lost 1 base and the J gene lost 1 base, with 12 bases spanning the gap. Germline V gives CDR1 SGHAT, CDR2 FQNNGV. CDR3 in DNA: TGTGCCAGCAGCTTAGTTGGGACTTGGGGCACAGATACGCAGTATTTT. As protein: CASSLVGTWGTDTQYF.

V usage is TRBV10-2 and J usage is TRBJ2-7, with D tentatively TRBD2 (7 bases). Trimming took 6 bases from V and 9 from J, leaving 24 bases between them. The germline CDR1 and CDR2 sequences are WSHSY and SAAADI. The CDR3 length is 15 residues. CDR3: CASRGEGRTGIGQYF. CDR3 in DNA: TGCGCCAGCAGGGGGGAGGGACGTACAGGGATCGGGCAGTACTTC.

The genes are TRBV25-1 and TRBJ1-1; D is uncertain. Germline V CDR1 and CDR2: MGHDK, SYGVNS. Trimming left V 6 bases short and J 0 bases short, with 8 bases between. This CDR3 contains 13 residues. The chain's CDR3 is CASRPSMNTEAFF. The CDR3 coding sequence is TGTGCCAGCAGGCCGTCTATGAACACTGAAGCTTTCTTT.

This clone was picked up one time. The chain carries TRBV1 and TRBJ2-5; the table's D gene call, TRBD2, was not cross checked with the DNA. TRBV1 constitutes a pseudogene. The CDR3 has 16 residues. Here the CDR3 reads CTSSQDSAGVDETQYF. Written as DNA, the CDR3 is TGCACCAGCAGCCAAGATTCGGCGGGAGTGGACGAGACCCAGTACTTC.

This clone appeared a few times. The chain uses TRBV11-3 and TRBJ1-3; unclear D gene. The V gene's germline CDR1 is SGHNT and CDR2 YENEEA. V was shortened by 4 bases and J by 0 bases, with 22 bases between the two germline ends. CDR3 size: 19 residues. The CDR3, as DNA: TGTGCCAGCAGCTCGCCCCCGACTCCAGAAGCCAGCTCTGGAAACACCATATATTTT. It is translated as CASSSPPTPEASSGNTIYF. Full variable domain (remainder filled in from reference TRBV11-3 and TRBJ1-3): EAGVVQSPRYKIIEKKQPVAFWCNPISGHNTLYWYLQNLGQGPELLIRYENEEAVDDSQLPKDRFSAERLKGVDSTLKIQPAELGDSAVYLCASSSPPTPEASSGNTIYFGEGSWLTVV.

This clone turned up a few times. V is TRBV7-9 and J is TRBJ2-7, with TRBD1 matching 10 bases. The CDR3 runs 15 residues. V was clipped by 4 bases and J by 6 bases; unmatched bases: 9. CDR1 and CDR2 (germline): SEHNR, FQNEAQ (reference sequence). The chain's CDR3 is CASSSRDRGSGEQYF. CDR3 DNA: TGTGCCAGCAGCTCCCGGGACAGGGGTAGTGGCGAGCAGTACTTC.

The chain recombines TRBV9 with TRBJ1-4; 10 bases map to TRBD1. Germline lookup yields CDR1 SGDLS and CDR2 YYNGEE. The CDR3 is 15 residues long. Germline trimming cut 0 bases from V and 8 bases from J; bases unmatched to any gene: 4. The DNA of the CDR3 is TGTGCCAGCAGCGTAGCGACAGGGGGCCGGGAAAAACTGTTTTTT. It translates to CASSVATGGREKLFF.

This rearrangement joins TRBV10-1 to TRBJ2-7; a possible D gene is TRBD1 (6 bases). Germline CDR1 is WNHNN and CDR2 is SYGVQD (reference sequence). The V end was cut by 3 bases, the J end by 0 bases, with 9 bases between. The CDR3 extends over 14 amino acids. The DNA of the CDR3 is TGCGCCAGCAGTGACCGGGACAACTCCTACGAGCAGTACTTC. Translated: CASSDRDNSYEQYF.

This clone was counted a single time. Other DNA sequences in the same sample also yield this CDR3. The chain is built from TRBV5-8 and TRBJ1-1; D call uncertain. V was pared by 5 bases and J by 0 bases, with 14 bases between. Germline V lookup: CDR1 SGHTS, CDR2 YDEGEE. There are 15 residues in the CDR3. DNA for the CDR3: TGTGCCAGCAGATGGGGAGGGTCCCTGAACACTGAAGCTTTCTTT. Translation gives CASRWGGSLNTEAFF. The whole variable domain, remainder taken from reference TRBV5-8 and TRBJ1-1, is EAGVTQSPTHLIKTRGQQATLRCSPISGHTSVYWYQQALGLGLQFLLWYDEGEERNRGNFPPRFSGRQFPNYSSELNVNALELEDSALYLCASRWGGSLNTEAFFGQGTRLTVV.

This chain uses TRBV19 with TRBJ1-1, with D maybe TRBD1 (5 bases). The CDR3 spans 14 residues. V shed 5 bases and J shed 8 bases, with 18 bases lying between them. Germline CDR1 and CDR2: LNHDA and SQIVND (reference sequence). CDR3 in amino acids: CASSPEPSSGEAFF. The DNA of the CDR3 is TGTGCCAGTAGTCCGGAGCCTTCGTCAGGGGAAGCTTTCTTT.

The sample holds a few counts of this clone. The chain couples TRBV19 to TRBJ2-5; D possibly corresponds to TRBD1 (6 bases). The CDR3 totals 15 residues. V shed 8 bases and J shed 0 bases, with 16 bases lying between them. CDR1 is LNHDA and CDR2 is SQIVND in the germline V gene (reference sequence). The CDR3 sequence: CASGQSTGYQETQYF. The DNA of the CDR3 is TGTGCCAGTGGTCAATCCACAGGGTACCAAGAGACCCAGTACTTC.

The chain couples TRBV30 to TRBJ1-4, with 10 bases that match TRBD1. Germline CDR1 GTSNPN, CDR2 SVGIG (reference sequence). J gave up 5 bases and V 2 bases, and 5 bases lay outside the gene matches. The CDR3 spans 15 residues. Here the CDR3 reads CAWSPGDRGNEKLFF. The DNA for the CDR3 is TGTGCCTGGAGTCCGGGGGACAGGGGAAATGAAAAACTGTTTTTT.

The chain joins TRBV19 to TRBJ2-1; 9 bases agree with TRBD1. V shed 5 bases and J 0 bases; nucleotides not matched to a gene: 8. The CDR3 consists of 17 residues. Germline CDR1 and CDR2: LNHDA and SQIVND (reference sequence). The DNA for the CDR3 is TGTGCCAGTAGTCGGACCATGACAGGGGGCTCCTACAATGAGCAGTTCTTC. This sequence encodes CASSRTMTGGSYNEQFF.

This chain joins TRBV29-1 and TRBJ2-5; maybe TRBD1 (5 bases). The germline CDR1 and CDR2 sequences are SQVTM and ANQGSEA. The CDR3 is made up of 13 amino acids. Trimming took 3 bases from V and 2 from J, leaving 10 bases between them. The CDR3 DNA is TGCAGCGTTGAGTTCACAGGTCAAGAGACCCAGTACTTC. Protein sequence: CSVEFTGQETQYF.